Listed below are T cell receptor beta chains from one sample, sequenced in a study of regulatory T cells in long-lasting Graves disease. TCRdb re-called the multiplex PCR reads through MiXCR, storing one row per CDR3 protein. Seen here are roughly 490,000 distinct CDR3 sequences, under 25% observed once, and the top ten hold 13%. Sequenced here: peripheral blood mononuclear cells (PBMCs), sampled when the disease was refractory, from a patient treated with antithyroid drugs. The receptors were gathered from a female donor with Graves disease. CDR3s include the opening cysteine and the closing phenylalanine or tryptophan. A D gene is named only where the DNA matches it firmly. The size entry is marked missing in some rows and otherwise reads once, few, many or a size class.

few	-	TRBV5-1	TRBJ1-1	CASSGAENTEAFF	TGCGCCAGCAGCGGAGCAGAGAACACTGAAGCTTTCTTT
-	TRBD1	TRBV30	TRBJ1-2	CAWGTGGLYGYTF	TGTGCCTGGGGGACAGGGGGATTATATGGCTACACCTTC
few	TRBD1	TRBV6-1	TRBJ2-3	CASRRDRGLGTQYF	TGTGCCAGCAGAAGAGACAGGGGGCTGGGTACGCAGTATTTT
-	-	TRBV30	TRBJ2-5	CAWSNRETQYF	TGTGCCTGGAGTAACCGGGAGACCCAGTACTTC
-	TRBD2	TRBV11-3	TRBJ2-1	CASSVGLAGVSQFF	TGTGCCAGCAGCGTAGGACTAGCGGGAGTATCGCAGTTCTTC
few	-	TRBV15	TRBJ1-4	CATSRDRGNEKLFF	TGTGCCACCAGCAGAGATCGGGGTAATGAAAAACTGTTTTTT
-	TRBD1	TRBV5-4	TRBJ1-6	CASSPEDRELSPLHF	TGTGCCAGCAGCCCCGAGGACAGGGAGCTTTCACCCCTCCACTTT
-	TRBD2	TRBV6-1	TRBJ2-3	CASSEKRSGRHTDTQYF	TGTGCCAGCAGTGAAAAAAGGAGCGGGAGACACACAGATACGCAGTATTTT
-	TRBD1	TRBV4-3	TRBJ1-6	CASRQQGAHYSPLHF	TGCGCCAGCAGACAACAGGGGGCGCATTACTCACCCCTCCACTTT
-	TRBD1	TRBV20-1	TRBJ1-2	CSARDSGQGLYGYTF	TGCAGTGCTAGAGATTCGGGACAGGGGTTATATGGCTACACCTTC
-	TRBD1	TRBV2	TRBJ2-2	CATSGTGENRGAVF	TGTGCCACCTCCGGGACAGGGGAGAACCGGGGAGCTGTTTTT
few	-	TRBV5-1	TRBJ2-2	CASSLGLQANTGELFF	TGCGCCAGCAGCTTGGGGCTACAAGCGAACACCGGGGAGCTGTTTTTT
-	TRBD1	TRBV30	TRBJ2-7	CAWSSGTANYEQYF	TGTGCCTGGAGTTCCGGGACAGCGAACTACGAGCAGTACTTC
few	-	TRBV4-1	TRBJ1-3	CASSQDYKGNTIYF	TGCGCCAGCAGCCAAGACTATAAGGGGAACACCATATATTTT
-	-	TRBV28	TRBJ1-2	CASSLVSPGQSNYGYTF	TGTGCCAGCAGTTTAGTCTCCCCGGGGCAATCTAACTATGGCTACACCTTC
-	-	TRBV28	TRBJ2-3	CASSVIDTQYF	TGTGCCAGCAGTGTGATAGATACGCAGTATTTT
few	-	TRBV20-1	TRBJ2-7	CSVRGSSGWSEQYF	TGCAGTGTTAGGGGTTCTTCAGGGTGGAGCGAGCAGTACTTC
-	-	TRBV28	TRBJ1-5	CASSFLLSNQPQHF	TGTGCCAGCAGTTTCCTCCTAAGCAATCAGCCCCAGCATTTT
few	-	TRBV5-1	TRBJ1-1	CASSSPGTNTEAFF	TGCGCCAGCAGCTCACCCGGGACTAACACTGAAGCTTTCTTT
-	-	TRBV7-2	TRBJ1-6	CASSLGPGLSTSPLHF	TGTGCCAGCAGCTTAGGGCCGGGGCTTTCAACTTCACCCCTCCACTTT
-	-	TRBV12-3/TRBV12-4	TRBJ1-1	CASTHFGAGATEAFF	TGTGCCAGCACCCACTTCGGGGCAGGGGCCACTGAAGCTTTCTTT
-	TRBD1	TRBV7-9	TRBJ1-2	CASRSSGTDLYGYTF	TGTGCCAGCAGAAGCTCCGGGACAGATCTCTATGGCTACACCTTC
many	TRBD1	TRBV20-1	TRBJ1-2	CSASGDSYGYTF	TGCAGTGCTAGTGGGGACAGCTATGGCTACACCTTC
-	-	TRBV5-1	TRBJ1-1	CASSFGVSGVRTEAFF	TGCGCCAGCAGCTTCGGCGTATCGGGGGTACGGACTGAAGCTTTCTTT
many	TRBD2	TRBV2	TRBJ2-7	CASSNQLAATSYEQYF	TGTGCCAGCAGTAATCAACTAGCGGCGACTTCCTACGAGCAGTACTTC
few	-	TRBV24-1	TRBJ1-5	CATSDLGDGQPQHF	TGTGCCACCAGTGATTTGGGGGATGGTCAGCCCCAGCATTTT
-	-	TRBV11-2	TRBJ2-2	CASSQSPGLLAGELLF	TGTGCCAGCAGCCAAAGTCCGGGACTCCTCGCCGGGGAGCTGCTTTTT
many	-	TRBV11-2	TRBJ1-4	CASSSPGTTNEKLFF	TGTGCCAGCTCCTCTCCAGGGACAACTAATGAAAAACTGTTTTTT
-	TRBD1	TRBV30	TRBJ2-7	CAWRLQGRSYEQYF	TGTGCCTGGAGACTACAGGGGCGCTCCTACGAGCAGTACTTC
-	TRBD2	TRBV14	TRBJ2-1	CASSHRRTSGRWTGAYNEQFF	TGTGCCAGCAGCCACCGCCGGACTAGCGGGAGGTGGACAGGGGCCTACAATGAGCAGTTCTTC
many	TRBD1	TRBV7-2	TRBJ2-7	CASSLSGTGTYEQYF	TGTGCCAGCAGCTTATCTGGGACAGGCACCTACGAGCAGTACTTC
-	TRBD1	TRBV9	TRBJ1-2	CASSDQPGTGGLGGYTF	TGTGCCAGCAGCGACCAACCCGGGACAGGGGGTTTGGGTGGCTACACCTTC
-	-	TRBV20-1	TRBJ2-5	CSARSSRGLETQYF	TGCAGTGCTAGGAGTTCCCGCGGGCTAGAGACCCAGTACTTC
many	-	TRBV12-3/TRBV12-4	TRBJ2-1	CASSAPGHRSYNEQFF	TGTGCCAGCAGTGCACCGGGACATCGCTCCTACAATGAGCAGTTCTTC
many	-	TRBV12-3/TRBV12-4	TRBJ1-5	CASSNPNQPQHF	TGTGCCAGCAGCAACCCCAATCAGCCCCAGCATTTT
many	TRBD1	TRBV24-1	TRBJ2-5	CATSDDRGQETQYF	TGTGCCACCAGTGACGACAGGGGCCAGGAGACCCAGTACTTC